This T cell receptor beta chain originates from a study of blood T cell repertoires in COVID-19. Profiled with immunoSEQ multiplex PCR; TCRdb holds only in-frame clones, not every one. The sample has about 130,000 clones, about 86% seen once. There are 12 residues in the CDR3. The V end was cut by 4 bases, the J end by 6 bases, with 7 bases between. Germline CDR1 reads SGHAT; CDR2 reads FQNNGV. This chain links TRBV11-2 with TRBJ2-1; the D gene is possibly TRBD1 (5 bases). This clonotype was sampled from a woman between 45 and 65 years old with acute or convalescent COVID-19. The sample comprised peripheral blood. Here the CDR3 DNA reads TGTGCCAGCAGCTCCCAGGGCAATGAGCAGTTCTTC. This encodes CASSSQGNEQFF.